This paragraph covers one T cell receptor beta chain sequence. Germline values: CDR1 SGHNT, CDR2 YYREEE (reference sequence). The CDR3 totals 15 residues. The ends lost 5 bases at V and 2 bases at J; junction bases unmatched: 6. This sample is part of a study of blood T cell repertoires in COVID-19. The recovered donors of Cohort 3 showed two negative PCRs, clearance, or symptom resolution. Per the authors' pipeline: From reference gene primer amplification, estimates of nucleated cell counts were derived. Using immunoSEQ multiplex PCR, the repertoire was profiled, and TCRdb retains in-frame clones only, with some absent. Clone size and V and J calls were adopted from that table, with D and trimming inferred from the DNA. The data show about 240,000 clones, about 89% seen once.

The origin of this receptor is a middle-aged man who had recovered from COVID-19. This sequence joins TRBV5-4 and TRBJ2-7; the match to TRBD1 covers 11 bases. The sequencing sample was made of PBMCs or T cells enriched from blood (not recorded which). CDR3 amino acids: CASSFGTGGAYEQYF. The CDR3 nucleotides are TGTGCCAGCAGTTTCGGGACAGGGGGTGCCTACGAGCAGTACTTC.